This TCR beta chain was retrieved from a study of T cell responses to AZD1222 COVID-19 vaccine. The overall study: Pooled samples include second doses given at about 4 or 12 weeks. Study conclusions and caveats: The number of AZD1222 recipients seropositive at baseline was only five to seven. Possibly, clonal diversity was underestimated; donors were largely white British and included more females. Unmutated regions of variants are reportedly targeted by nearly half of spike-specific TCRs.

Comments on this clone: Its antigen is not identified.

In germline, CDR1 is GTSNPN, CDR2 SVGIG (reference sequence). Deletions cut 3 bases from V and 8 bases from J, with 7 bases between. The CDR3 is 11 residues long. Sequencing was performed with immunoSEQ multiplex PCR; in TCRdb, only in-frame clones are kept and a portion is missing. The table lists about 120,000 clones, approximately 83% of them singletons. This sequence was found in an adult in good health. The material sequenced was peripheral blood, taken on day 0 of AZD1222 vaccination. V usage is TRBV30 and J usage is TRBJ1-4; D uncertain. The CDR3 coding sequence is TGTGCCTGGAGAGAGGAGGAAAAACTGTTTTTT. Its translation is CAWREEEKLFF.